These 29 T cell receptor beta chains were sequenced from one sample in a study of post-analysis software for immune sequencing data. No cognate antigen is known for these TCRs. Unique molecular identifiers featured in each of the TCR beta cDNA libraries. Each CDR3 protein gets one entry after TCRdb re-called the PCR reads with MiXCR. In the table there are 740,000 or so distinct CDR3 sequences, approximately 50% of which are singletons. General study findings and limits: Patients used about five TRBV segments, including TRBV5-6, TRBV5-1 and TRBV20-1, more often than controls.

Sequencing was carried out using blood. The source of these receptors is a girl aged 5-17 years with multiple sclerosis.

The V gene is TRBV3-1, the J gene TRBJ2-1, with a tentative D call TRBD2 (5 bases). This CDR3 contains 14 residues. V lost 1 base, J lost 5 bases, and 9 bases lay in between. Germline V gene data show CDR1 as LGHDT and CDR2 as YNNKEL (reference sequence). The CDR3 nucleotides read TGTGCCAGCAGCCAAGTTTTGGAGGACAATGAGCAGTTCTTC. It codes for CASSQVLEDNEQFF.

The gene calls are TRBV30 and TRBJ1-1, with D uncertain. Germline CDR1 is GTSNPN and CDR2 is SVGIG (reference sequence). The CDR3 extends over 13 amino acids. Trimming removed 1 base at V and 6 bases at J, with 12 bases between. The CDR3 sequence is CAWSAERLSEAFF. The CDR3, as DNA: TGTGCCTGGAGTGCGGAGAGGTTGTCTGAAGCTTTCTTT.

With regard to this clonotype: At one boundary the junction diverges from the germline segment, which might be a read error. The chain recombines TRBV5-1 with TRBJ2-3; 8 bases are a match to TRBD2. This CDR3 comprises 14 residues. CDR1 and CDR2 from the germline V gene are SGHRS and YFSETQ. For the CDR3, the DNA is TGCGCCGGCAGCTTAGGGACTAGAGTAAATACGCAGTATTTT. Translated: CAGSLGTRVNTQYF.

This clonotype was seen ten or more times. This chain links TRBV6-4 with TRBJ2-3; D remains unclear. The CDR3 totals 14 residues. With 4 bases removed from V and 0 bases from J, the gap between germline ends came to 8 bases. From germline, CDR1 is MRHNA and CDR2 SNTAGT. The CDR3 region is CASSAEGSTDTQYF. DNA of the CDR3: TGTGCCAGCAGTGCTGAAGGCAGCACAGATACGCAGTATTTT.

This rearrangement joins TRBV5-1 to TRBJ2-3; D perhaps matches TRBD2 (6 bases). Germline V gives CDR1 SGHRS, CDR2 YFSETQ. The CDR3 loop spans 15 amino acids. Trimming took 6 bases from V and 3 from J, leaving 17 bases between them. CDR3 amino acids: CASTKLAFGTDTQYF. The CDR3 DNA reads TGCGCCAGCACTAAACTAGCCTTCGGGACAGATACGCAGTATTTT.

The chain couples TRBV4-2 to TRBJ2-1; the match to TRBD2 covers 13 bases. The CDR3 extends over 16 amino acids. Germline V gene sequence: CDR1 LGHNA, CDR2 YNFKEQ. V trimming: 4 bases; J trimming: 6 bases; junction bases outside the gene matches: 6. The chain's CDR3 is CASSPLTSGGANEQFF. For the CDR3, the DNA is TGTGCCAGCAGCCCGCTAACTAGCGGGGGGGCCAATGAGCAGTTCTTC.

The sample holds a few counts of this clonotype. The CDR3 DNA sequence: TGTGCCAGCAGCTTAAATGGTCCCTCCTACAATGAGCAGTTCTTC. This sequence encodes CASSLNGPSYNEQFF. V is TRBV7-3 and J is TRBJ2-1, with D unclear. V shed 1 base and J shed 0 bases, with 7 bases lying between them. The germline gives CDR1 SGHTA, CDR2 FQGTGA. The CDR3 extends over 15 amino acids.

This clonotype was counted only a few times. The chain uses TRBV12-3 or TRBV12-4 and TRBJ2-3; D is uncertain. The CDR3 totals 16 residues. Trimming left V 3 bases short and J 2 bases short, with 15 bases between. This CDR3 is CASSFRRPGNTDTQYF. Written as DNA, the CDR3 is TGTGCCAGCAGTTTTCGGCGGCCTGGGAACACAGATACGCAGTATTTT.

This chain uses TRBV9 with TRBJ2-5; TRBD1 matches 8 bases. CDR1 is SGDLS and CDR2 is YYNGEE in the germline V gene. This CDR3 contains 15 residues. Unmatched junction bases numbered 11, after V lost 5 bases and J lost 5 bases. The CDR3 region is CASSLTGVSWETQYF. The CDR3, as DNA: TGTGCCAGCAGTCTGACAGGGGTTTCATGGGAGACCCAGTACTTC.

A word on this clonotype: A junction end diverges from the germline sequence, so it may reflect a read error. This chain connects TRBV19 to TRBJ1-2; no definite D call. Germline V gene data show CDR1 as LNHDA and CDR2 as SQIVND (reference sequence). The length of the CDR3 is 14 residues. CDR3 nucleotide sequence: TGCGCCAGTAGTATCCACAACGTCCCGTATGGCTACACCTTC. It encodes CASSIHNVPYGYTF.

This chain uses TRBV7-2 with TRBJ2-3; 10 bases fit TRBD2. The length of the CDR3 is 15 residues. The junction had 5 bases not matched to a gene; V was cut back by 1 base and J by 7 bases. Germline V gene lookup returns CDR1 SGHTA and CDR2 FQGNSA. As DNA, the CDR3 is TGTGCCAGCAGCTTAGTCGGTAGCGGGGGGAATACGCAGTATTTT. Translation gives CASSLVGSGGNTQYF.

About this clonotype itself: At one boundary the junction diverges from the germline segment, which might be a read error. J is TRBJ1-1 and V is TRBV2; D call uncertain. Per the germline V gene, CDR1 is SNHLY and CDR2 is FYNNEI. The length of the CDR3 is 16 residues. Here the CDR3 reads CAGSEAAGFVNTEAFF. The DNA for the CDR3 is TGTGCCGGCAGTGAAGCCGCGGGGTTCGTGAACACTGAAGCTTTCTTT.

The chain uses TRBV19 and TRBJ2-7; 8 nucleotides align to TRBD1. V was clipped by 7 bases and J by 3 bases; unmatched bases: 5. This CDR3 is built from 13 residues. The V gene's germline CDR1 is LNHDA and CDR2 SQIVND (reference sequence). The CDR3 region has the DNA TGTGCCAGTACGGCAGGGGGCAACTACGAGCAGTACTTC. Encoded protein: CASTAGGNYEQYF. Together with reference TRBV19 and TRBJ2-7, the CDR3 gives the full variable domain: DGGITQSPKYLFRKEGQNVTLSCEQNLNHDAMYWYRQDPGQGLRLIYYSQIVNDFQKGDIAEGYSVSREKKESFPLTVTSAQKNPTAFYLCASTAGGNYEQYFGPGTRLTVT.

This clonotype has more than one count but fewer than ten. The genes are TRBV5-1 and TRBJ2-7; 9 bases line up with TRBD1. Germline CDR1 SGHRS, CDR2 YFSETQ. CDR3 size: 14 residues. J was trimmed by 3 bases and V by 3 bases; bases with no gene match: 4. Written as DNA, the CDR3 is TGCGCCAGCAGCTGGACAGGGGTGGGCTACGAGCAGTACTTC. Its protein is CASSWTGVGYEQYF.

The V call is TRBV12-5, the J call TRBJ2-7; 11 positions agree with TRBD1. CDR1 LGHNT and CDR2 FRNRAP come from the germline V gene. After removal of 3 bases from V and 4 bases from J, the junction contained 5 bases not matched to a gene. This CDR3 region has 15 residues. The CDR3 reads CASGLGTGGNYEQYF. Written as DNA, the CDR3 is TGTGCTAGTGGTTTAGGGACAGGGGGAAATTACGAGCAGTACTTC.

The chain carries TRBV6-1 and TRBJ1-2; perhaps TRBD1 as D (6 bases). The germline V gene encodes CDR1 MNHNS and CDR2 SASEGT. V was clipped by 6 bases and J by 0 bases, with 14 bases between them. CDR3 length equals 15 residues. The CDR3 here is CASRGAGATNYGYTF. CDR3 DNA: TGTGCCAGCAGGGGCGCAGGGGCCACTAACTATGGCTACACCTTC.

CDR3 DNA sequence: TGTGCCAGCAGACTGACAGGGGGTGTAGACTATGGCTACACCTTC. Its translation is CASRLTGGVDYGYTF. V gene TRBV12-3 or TRBV12-4 combines with J gene TRBJ1-2; TRBD1 agrees at 9 bases. The CDR3 length is 15 residues. J lost 3 bases, V lost 6 bases, and 8 bases had no gene match.

Only a few counts were recorded for this clonotype. This chain connects TRBV2 to TRBJ2-7; TRBD1 aligns across 9 bases. CDR3 length: 13 amino acids. V was clipped by 4 bases and J by 5 bases; unmatched bases: 3. Germline assignment: CDR1 SNHLY and CDR2 FYNNEI. CDR3 region: CASSVRTGDEQYF. The CDR3 region has the DNA TGTGCCAGCAGTGTGAGGACAGGGGACGAGCAGTACTTC.

Only a few counts were recorded for this clonotype. The gene calls are TRBV29-1 and TRBJ1-1; D unresolved. With 1 base removed from V and 1 base from J, the gap between germline ends came to 7 bases. Germline CDR1 reads SQVTM; CDR2 reads ANQGSEA. There are 13 residues in the CDR3. In DNA, the CDR3 is TGCAGCGTTGAAGGACGGACGAACACTGAAGCTTTCTTT. Its translation: CSVEGRTNTEAFF.

The chain is built from TRBV12-3 or TRBV12-4 and TRBJ2-4; 11 bases are shared with TRBD1. The end of the DNA aligns better with TRBJ2-7, so the J call may be wrong. The CDR3 loop spans 17 amino acids. The CDR3 coding sequence is TGTGCCAGCAGTCGGGACAGGGGGTCCCGTCCCTACTACGAGCAGTACTTC. Translation gives CASSRDRGSRPYYEQYF.

The chain joins TRBV12-3 or TRBV12-4 to TRBJ1-2; 8 bases map to TRBD1. The V gene end was trimmed by 2 bases and the J gene end by 8 bases; junction bases not matched to a gene: 16. The CDR3 consists of 17 residues. CDR3 in amino acids: CASSLKGQAYLYAGYTF. The CDR3 DNA reads TGTGCCAGCAGTTTAAAGGGACAGGCTTACCTATATGCGGGCTACACCTTC.

This clonotype has ten or more counts. V gene TRBV10-3 combines with J gene TRBJ2-7; TRBD1 agrees at 8 bases. The CDR3 is 15 residues long. Germline V gene sequence: CDR1 ENHRY, CDR2 SYGVKD. V was clipped by 6 bases and J by 2 bases; unmatched bases: 9. CDR3 DNA sequence: TGTGCCATCAGCGCAGGGGGCGAACCTACCTACGAGCAGTACTTC. It specifies CAISAGGEPTYEQYF.

The chain couples TRBV29-1 to TRBJ2-3; tentatively, D is TRBD2 (6 bases). V was shortened by 0 bases and J by 3 bases, with 19 bases between the two germline ends. The CDR3 sequence is 17 residues long. Germline loops: CDR1 SQVTM, CDR2 ANQGSEA. The CDR3: CSVEDLPTRGGTDTQYF. CDR3 sequence (DNA): TGCAGCGTTGAAGACCTCCCGACTAGGGGCGGGACAGATACGCAGTATTTT.

The chain uses TRBV6-4 and TRBJ2-3; 7 nucleotides align to TRBD1. This CDR3 region has 14 residues. Germline-derived CDR1 and CDR2 are MRHNA and SNTAGT. V was clipped by 3 bases and J by 2 bases; unmatched bases: 2. The CDR3 DNA follows: TGTGCCAGCAGTGAAGGGGGCCTCACAGATACGCAGTATTTT. Its translation: CASSEGGLTDTQYF.

This rearrangement joins TRBV5-1 to TRBJ1-1; 9 nucleotides align to TRBD1. The CDR3 runs 13 residues. Per the germline V gene, CDR1 is SGHRS and CDR2 is YFSETQ. With V trimmed by 4 bases and J by 11 bases, 9 bases remained unmatched. CDR3 loop: CASSPGTGIEAFF. The CDR3 nucleotides read TGCGCCAGCAGCCCGGGGACAGGGATTGAGGCTTTCTTT.

This chain uses TRBV12-3 or TRBV12-4 with TRBJ2-2; D may be TRBD2 (6 bases). The ends were cut back, 0 bases at V and 1 base at J, with 6 bases in the middle. The CDR3 runs 15 residues. The CDR3 region is CASSLARGNTGELFF. The CDR3 DNA is TGTGCCAGCAGTTTAGCGCGGGGGAACACCGGGGAGCTGTTTTTT.

The V call is TRBV5-1, the J call TRBJ2-1; TRBD2 aligns across 14 bases. Germline CDR1 and CDR2: SGHRS and YFSETQ. The V segment lost 4 bases and the J segment 6 bases; nucleotides outside the gene matches: 6. The CDR3 has 16 residues. The CDR3 region is CASSTRLAGGTNEQFF. CDR3 nucleotide sequence: TGCGCCAGCAGCACTCGACTAGCGGGAGGGACCAATGAGCAGTTCTTC.

The gene calls are TRBV20-1 and TRBJ2-1; maybe TRBD2 (5 bases). The V gene lost 5 bases and the J gene lost 7 bases, with 9 bases spanning the gap. The CDR3 extends over 11 amino acids. Germline-derived CDR1 and CDR2 are DFQATT and SNEGSKA (reference sequence). Here the CDR3 reads CSAALVNEQFF. DNA of the CDR3: TGCAGTGCTGCACTAGTGAATGAGCAGTTCTTC.

Only a few counts were recorded for this clonotype. The chain recombines TRBV20-1 with TRBJ2-1; 8 bases align to TRBD1. CDR3 size: 13 residues. J lost 7 bases, V lost 5 bases, and 7 bases had no gene match. The V gene's germline CDR1 is DFQATT and CDR2 SNEGSKA (reference sequence). CDR3 protein: CSAFRTGLNEQFF. CDR3 coding DNA: TGCAGTGCTTTCCGGACAGGGCTGAATGAGCAGTTCTTC.